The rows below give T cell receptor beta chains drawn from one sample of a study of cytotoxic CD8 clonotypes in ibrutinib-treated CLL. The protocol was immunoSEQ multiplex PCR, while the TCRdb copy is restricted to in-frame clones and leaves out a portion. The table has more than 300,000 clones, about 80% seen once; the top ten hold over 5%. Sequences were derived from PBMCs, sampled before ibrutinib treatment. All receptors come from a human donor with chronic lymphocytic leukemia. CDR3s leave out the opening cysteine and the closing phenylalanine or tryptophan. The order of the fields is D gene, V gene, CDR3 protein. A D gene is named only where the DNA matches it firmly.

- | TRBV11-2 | ASSLTGYSEAF
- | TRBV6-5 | ASSLVVNTGELF
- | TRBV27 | ASSLRDVFRETQY
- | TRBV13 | ASSPRPYEQY
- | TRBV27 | ASSSGGEQY
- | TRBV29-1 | SVAGGKHGYT
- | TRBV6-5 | ASSYSIGLSTEQY
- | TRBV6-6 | ASSSAEGSSTDTQY
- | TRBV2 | ASGIYQETQY
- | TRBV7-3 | ASSSSGTSYNEQF
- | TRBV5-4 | ASGLAGITYEQY
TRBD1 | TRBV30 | ACAAFGTGGFSAYEQY
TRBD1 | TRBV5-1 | ASSLARREDRGPRGYT
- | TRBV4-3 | ASSQRGSMVDTQY
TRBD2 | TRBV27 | ASSRTSGISDTQY
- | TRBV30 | AWSAGSNQPQH
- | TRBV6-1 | ASSEAGQGEQY
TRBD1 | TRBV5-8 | ASRYRGGYT
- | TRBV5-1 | ASSLVGRETQY
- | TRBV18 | ASSPEGLSYNEQF
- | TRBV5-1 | ASSPRTVLYEQY
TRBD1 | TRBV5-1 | ASSLDRGTDEAF
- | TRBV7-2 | ASSPGTPTNEKLF
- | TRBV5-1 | ASSEQGGEQY
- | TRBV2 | ATQRYGEQY
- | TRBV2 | ASSRGHEQY
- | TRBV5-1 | ASSPNDMGGYT
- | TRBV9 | ASSPGFGYEQY
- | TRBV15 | ATRGAANYGYT
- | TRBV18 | ASSQTVNTGELF
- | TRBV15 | ATSPDGLTTSYEQY
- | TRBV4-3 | ASSQDPDTTPYGYT
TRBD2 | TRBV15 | ATSRIAGGSYEQY
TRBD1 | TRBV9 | ASSAPTGVGADTQY
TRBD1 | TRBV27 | ASSPGTGIGAQY
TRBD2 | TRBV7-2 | ASSPRGGGETQY
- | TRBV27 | ASSLRPSRTDTQY
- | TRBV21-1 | ASSKDWADEQY
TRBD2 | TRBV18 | ASSPYGGTGELF
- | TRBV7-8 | ASSLVTRARDEQY
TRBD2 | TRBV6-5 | ASSRDYNTLTQY
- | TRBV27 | ASSLSIRKSNQSSYEQY
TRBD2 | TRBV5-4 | ASRSLAGVGETQY
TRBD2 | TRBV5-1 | ASSWGGYYNEQF
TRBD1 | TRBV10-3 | AIRGTGPETQY
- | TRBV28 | ASSGNSYT
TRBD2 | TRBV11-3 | ASSPRTSGRGSNEQF
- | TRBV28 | ASRSFAGWDNEQF
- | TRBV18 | ASSPTGDPSYEQY
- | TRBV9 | ASSPRTRPMDGYT
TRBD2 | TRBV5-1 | ASSLKTSGRRLETQY